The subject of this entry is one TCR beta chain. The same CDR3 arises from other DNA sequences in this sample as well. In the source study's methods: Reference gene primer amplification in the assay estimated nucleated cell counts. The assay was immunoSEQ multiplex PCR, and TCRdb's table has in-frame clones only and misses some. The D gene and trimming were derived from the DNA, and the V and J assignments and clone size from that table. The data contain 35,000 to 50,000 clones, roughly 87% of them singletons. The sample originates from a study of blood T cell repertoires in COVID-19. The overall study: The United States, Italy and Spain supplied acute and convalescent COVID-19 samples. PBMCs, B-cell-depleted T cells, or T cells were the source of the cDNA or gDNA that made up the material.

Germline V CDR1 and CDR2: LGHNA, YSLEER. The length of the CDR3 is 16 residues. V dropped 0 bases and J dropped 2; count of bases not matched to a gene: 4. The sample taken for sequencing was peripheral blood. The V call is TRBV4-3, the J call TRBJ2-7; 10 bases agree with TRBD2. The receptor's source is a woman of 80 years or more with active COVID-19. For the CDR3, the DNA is TGCGCCAGCAGCCAAGATCGTCTAGCGGGGGCCTACGAGCAGTACTTC. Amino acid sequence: CASSQDRLAGAYEQYF.